Listed below are T cell receptor beta chains from one sample, sequenced in a study of cytomegalovirus exposure and HLA in healthy donors. TCRdb's copy holds only in-frame clones and misses some; the assay was immunoSEQ multiplex PCR. The sample table includes more than 95,000 clones. Sequencing input: PBMCs. The receptor set was obtained from a man in his forties in good health and CMV-seronegative. CDR3s include the opening cysteine and the closing phenylalanine or tryptophan. Each record gives: D gene, V gene, J gene, CDR3 DNA, CDR3 protein. The D gene is left open where the match is weak.

>TRBD2|TRBV19|TRBJ2-3
TGTGCCAGTAGTACAAGACCCGGGACTAGCGGGAGTAGTACGCAGTATTTT
CASSTRPGTSGSSTQYF
>NA|TRBV7-9|TRBJ1-1
TGTGCCAGCAGCTTTTACCCTATGTACACTGAAGCTTTCTTT
CASSFYPMYTEAFF
>TRBD2|TRBV6-1|TRBJ2-3
TGTGCCAGCAGTGAATGGGTTAGCGGGAGGGCCACAGATACGCAGTATTTT
CASSEWVSGRATDTQYF
>NA|TRBV9|TRBJ2-2
TGTGCCAGCAGCCCACAGACAGCTCTTGCCGGGGAGCTGTTTTTT
CASSPQTALAGELFF
>TRBD1|TRBV29-1|TRBJ2-7
TGCAGCGTTTGGACAGGGTGGGGGCAGTACTTC
CSVWTGWGQYF
>TRBD2|TRBV18|TRBJ2-3
TGTGCCAGCTCACCACTAGCGGGGAGCACAGATACGCAGTATTTT
CASSPLAGSTDTQYF
>NA|TRBV18|TRBJ1-2
TGTGCCAGCTCACCACCGGTTGGCAGAAGATTATTTGCTAACTATGGCTACACCTTC
CASSPPVGRRLFANYGYTF
>NA|TRBV11-2|TRBJ2-3
TGTGCCAGCAGCCCCACTATGAGGGCAGATACGCAGTATTTT
CASSPTMRADTQYF
>TRBD1|TRBV6-6|TRBJ1-5
TGTGCCACTAGGCCAGGGGGGTTAAATCAGCCCCAGCATTTT
CATRPGGLNQPQHF
>TRBD2|TRBV5-3|TRBJ2-7
TGTGCCAGAAGCGTCGCCCGGGACAGAGTAGCGGGAGGGCCCTCTTTTCACCGTCACGAGCAGTACTTC
CARSVARDRVAGGPSFHRHEQYF
>TRBD2|TRBV2|TRBJ2-1
TGTGCCAGCATTGGGCTAGCGGGGTCTTACAATGAGCAGTTCTTC
CASIGLAGSYNEQFF
>TRBD2|TRBV6-5|TRBJ2-1
TGTGCCAGCAGTTACTCGACACTAGCGGGAGGGGGTGAGCAGTTCTTC
CASSYSTLAGGGEQFF
>NA|TRBV4-3|TRBJ1-4
TGCGCCAGCAGCCAATTGGGCCAGCAAAATGAAAAACTGTTTTTT
CASSQLGQQNEKLFF
>TRBD1|TRBV30|TRBJ1-1
TGTGCCTGGAGTCGGACAGGTGGGACTGAAGCTTTCTTT
CAWSRTGGTEAFF
>TRBD1|TRBV5-4|TRBJ2-5
TGTGCCAGCAGCCTACCATCTACAGGGGGCGCAGAGACCCAGTACTTC
CASSLPSTGGAETQYF
>TRBD1|TRBV19|TRBJ1-2
TGTGCCAGTAGTATGGGACAGGGGGCGGCTAATGGCTACACCTTC
CASSMGQGAANGYTF
>TRBD2|TRBV7-7|TRBJ2-3
TGTGCCAGCAGCTTACGGGAGGCCGATACGCAGTATTTT
CASSLREADTQYF
>TRBD1|TRBV6-5|TRBJ1-1
TGTGCCAGCAGTTACGACAGGGTGGGCACTGAAGCTTTCTTT
CASSYDRVGTEAFF
>NA|TRBV13|TRBJ1-1
TGTGCCAGCAGCTTATCGGAGAGTGAAGCTTTCTTT
CASSLSESEAFF
>TRBD1|TRBV5-4|TRBJ2-5
TGTGCCAGCAGCGCCGGGACAGGGACACAAGAGACCCAGTACTTC
CASSAGTGTQETQYF
>NA|TRBV7-9|TRBJ2-2
TGTGCCAGCAGCTTATTTAGCGGCAGCATATACACCGGGGAGCTGTTTTTT
CASSLFSGSIYTGELFF
>NA|TRBV4-3|TRBJ1-1
TGCGCCAGCAGCCCCGTGCCCCCCGGACAGAGGAACACTGAAGCTTTCTTT
CASSPVPPGQRNTEAFF
>NA|TRBV5-4|TRBJ2-3
TGTGCCAGCAGCTACCGAAGGGCAGGGGCAAGCACAGATACGCAGTATTTT
CASSYRRAGASTDTQYF
>TRBD1|TRBV4-2|TRBJ2-2
TGTGCCAGCAGCCAACCAGGGACAGATGGGGAGCTGTTTTTT
CASSQPGTDGELFF
>NA|TRBV15|TRBJ2-7
TGTGCCACCAGCAGGGACACGGCCTACGAGCAGTACTTC
CATSRDTAYEQYF
>NA|TRBV11-2|TRBJ2-2
TGTGCCAGCAGTACACAGGGGAACACCGGGGAGCTGTTTTTT
CASSTQGNTGELFF
>TRBD1|TRBV9|TRBJ1-2
TGTGCCAGCAGCAAACGACAGGGGGCAGACTATGGCTACACCTTC
CASSKRQGADYGYTF
>NA|TRBV6-6|TRBJ1-6
TGTGCCCTCGGAAGAGGGATTAATTCACCCCTCCACTTT
CALGRGINSPLHF
>TRBD1|TRBV4-1|TRBJ1-2
TGCGCCAGCAGCGACGCAGGGGGCGTTAGTGGCTACACCTTC
CASSDAGGVSGYTF
>TRBD1|TRBV5-6|TRBJ2-7
TGTGCCAGCAGCTCGACCGGGACAGAAGCCTACGAGCAGTACTTC
CASSSTGTEAYEQYF
>TRBD2|TRBV18|TRBJ2-5
TGTGCCAGCTCACCGAGACTAGCGGGGGGCCAAGAGACCCAGTACTTC
CASSPRLAGGQETQYF
>NA|TRBV5-1|TRBJ1-5
TGCGCCAGCAGTGCAGACGAGGGGCCCCAGCATTTT
CASSADEGPQHF
>NA|TRBV27|TRBJ1-4
TGTGCCAGCAGTTTATCCGGTCTTAATGAAAAACTGTTTTTT
CASSLSGLNEKLFF
>TRBD1|TRBV30|TRBJ1-5
TGTGCCTGGAGTCCAACCGACAGGGGCAATCAGCCCCAGCATTTT
CAWSPTDRGNQPQHF
>TRBD1|TRBV2|TRBJ2-6
TGTGCCAGCAGCTACAGACTCCCGGGACAGGGGGCTGGGGCCAACGTCCTGACTTTC
CASSYRLPGQGAGANVLTF
>NA|TRBV6-5|TRBJ2-4
TGTGCCAGCAGACAGTTACAAGGGGACATTCAGTACTTC
CASRQLQGDIQYF
>TRBD1|TRBV6-1|TRBJ2-1
TGTGCCAGCAACCTACAGGGGTTTGCGAATGAGCAGTTCTTC
CASNLQGFANEQFF
>TRBD2|TRBV28|TRBJ2-3
TGTGCCAGCAGAGCTAGCGGGGATACGCAGTATTTT
CASRASGDTQYF
>TRBD1|TRBV5-4|TRBJ1-1
TGTGCCAGCAGCTTGGCCGGGACAGGGGTGAACACTGAAGCTTTCTTT
CASSLAGTGVNTEAFF
>NA|TRBV28|TRBJ2-1
TGTGCCAGCGCTATAATAAATGAGCAGTTCTTC
CASAIINEQFF
>NA|TRBV2|TRBJ2-1
TGTGCCAGCAGCGTTGCGGCAGGGCTGACCAGAGATGAGCAGTTCTTC
CASSVAAGLTRDEQFF
>TRBD1|TRBV30|TRBJ1-3
TGTGCCTGGAGTGCCTGGACAGGGGGGCCTGGAAACACCATATATTTT
CAWSAWTGGPGNTIYF
>TRBD1|TRBV15|TRBJ1-1
TGTGCCACCAGCATCAGGGGGGTTTTCACTGAAGCTTTCTTT
CATSIRGVFTEAFF
>NA|TRBV10-1|TRBJ2-1
TGCGCCAGCAGTGAGGGAGGTAGGGACAATGAGCAGTTCTTC
CASSEGGRDNEQFF
>NA|TRBV27|TRBJ1-1
TGTGCCAGCAGTTTGCAGGGGCCGCGTACTGAAGCTTTCTTT
CASSLQGPRTEAFF
>NA|TRBV29-1|TRBJ2-1
TGCAGCGTTGAATTGGCGGGTGGGTACAATGAGCAGTTCTTC
CSVELAGGYNEQFF
>NA|TRBV5-4|TRBJ2-7
TGTGCCAGCAGCTCTCCGGGACACCGTACCTACGAGCAGTACTTC
CASSSPGHRTYEQYF
>NA|TRBV21-1|TRBJ1-6
TGTGCCAGCAGCAGCGACAGGGCCGATGAAGCTGGGGGCTATTCACCCCTCCACTTT
CASSSDRADEAGGYSPLHF
>NA|TRBV5-1|TRBJ1-4
TGCGCCAGCAGCCCCCTTGGGGGCGACGGTGAAAAACTGTTTTTT
CASSPLGGDGEKLFF
>NA|TRBV2|TRBJ2-1
TGTGCCAGCGACGGGAATGAGCAGTTCTTC
CASDGNEQFF